This TCR beta chain stems from a study of T cells in Graves' hyperthyroidism and ophthalmopathy. General observations from the study: Model output signaled ophthalmopathy a median 6.5 months ahead of onset. A 13 V-J model separated ophthalmopathy from stable hyperthyroidism.

The CDR3 extends over 13 amino acids. V shed 4 bases, J shed 2 bases, and the junction held 1 base outside the gene matches. Each diagnosis was grounded in clinical symptoms, serum thyroxine and TRAb, thyroid ultrasound, and orbital computed tomography. Blood dates from first hyperthyroidism diagnosis, before any ophthalmopathy symptoms. Researchers took RNA transcripts and amplified the TCR beta CDR3 regions from them. The HTBI primer set drove a first-round RT-PCR of the TCR CDR3. TCRdb redid the calling of the multiplex PCR reads with MiXCR, one entry per CDR3 protein. The sample consists of some 600,000 distinct CDR3 sequences, around 14% of them appearing once. Ten or more counts support this clonotype. Its matching antigen is unknown.

The source of this sequence is a woman between 25 and 40 years old with Graves' hyperthyroidism that later progressed to Graves' ophthalmopathy. This sequence joins TRBV12-3 or TRBV12-4 and TRBJ1-1; 7 bases map to TRBD1. Sequenced: blood. The CDR3 region has the DNA TGTGCCAGCAGTTGGGACAGTAACACTGAAGCTTTCTTT. Amino acid sequence: CASSWDSNTEAFF.